Listed below are T cell receptor beta chains from one sample, sequenced in a study of blood T cell repertoires in COVID-19. Libraries were prepared by immunoSEQ multiplex PCR; TCRdb keeps only in-frame clonotypes and omits some of them. The data show around 470,000 clones, with nearly 90% seen just once and approximately 0.9% held by the top ten. The material sequenced was peripheral blood. These receptors were obtained from a man aged 18 to 35 with COVID-19, enrolled during active disease. The CDR3 runs from the conserved cysteine through the conserved F or W. The D gene is left open where the match is weak. Rows give clone size only sometimes, using once, few, many, or a class for an expanded clone.

TRBD1 15 TRBJ2-2 . TRBV5-1 CASSPGQGVVGELFF TGCGCCAGCAGCCCGGGACAGGGGGTTGTCGGGGAGCTGTTTTTT
. 12 TRBJ1-1 . TRBV7-9 CASRWGGTEAFF TGTGCCAGCAGGTGGGGGGGAACTGAAGCTTTCTTT
TRBD1 15 TRBJ2-2 . TRBV19 CASNDRVDRTGELFF TGTGCCAGTAATGACAGGGTTGATCGGACCGGGGAGCTGTTTTTT
. 14 TRBJ1-4 . TRBV5-1 CASSLVQGGKKLFF TGCGCCAGCAGCTTGGTTCAGGGAGGCAAAAAACTGTTTTTT
. 15 TRBJ1-2 . TRBV2 CASRVTQRTNYGYTF TGTGCCAGCAGGGTAACTCAGCGAACTAACTATGGCTACACCTTC
. 13 TRBJ1-2 . TRBV14 CASSQFFYAGYTF TGTGCCAGCAGCCAGTTTTTCTATGCTGGCTACACCTTC
TRBD1 15 TRBJ2-5 once TRBV5-4 CASSPRDRLDETQYF TGTGCCAGCAGCCCCCGGGACAGGCTGGACGAGACCCAGTACTTC
. 15 TRBJ1-5 . TRBV27 CASSLAGVSNQPQHF TGTGCCAGCAGTTTAGCAGGGGTAAGCAATCAGCCCCAGCATTTT
TRBD2 13 TRBJ2-2 . TRBV19 CASSLGGPGELFF TGTGCCAGTAGTCTGGGAGGGCCCGGGGAGCTGTTTTTT
. 15 TRBJ2-1 once TRBV7-2 CASSFRWTDTNEQFF TGTGCCAGCAGCTTCAGATGGACAGATACCAATGAGCAGTTCTTC
TRBD1 14 TRBJ2-5 . TRBV7-9 CASSSGGTQETQYF TGTGCCAGCAGCTCAGGGGGAACCCAAGAGACCCAGTACTTC
. 13 TRBJ1-1 . TRBV3-1/TRBV3-2 CASSHSQGTEAFF TGTGCCAGCAGCCATTCTCAGGGGACTGAAGCTTTCTTT
. 14 TRBJ2-7 . TRBV2 CASTTTASSYEQYF TGTGCCAGCACGACGACAGCTAGCTCCTACGAGCAGTACTTC
. 18 TRBJ2-6 . TRBV4-2 CASSQAGGNPSGANVLTF TGTGCCAGCAGCCAAGCTGGAGGGAATCCTTCTGGGGCCAACGTCCTGACTTTC
TRBD1 14 TRBJ1-1 . TRBV9 CASSFRTGGTEAFF TGTGCCAGCAGCTTCAGGACAGGGGGCACTGAAGCTTTCTTT
TRBD1 13 TRBJ1-1 . TRBV5-1 CASSRTGDTEAFF TGCGCCAGCAGCCGAACAGGGGACACTGAAGCTTTCTTT
TRBD1 13 TRBJ2-5 . TRBV25-1 CASRITGEETQYF TGTGCCAGCAGGATCACAGGGGAAGAGACCCAGTACTTC
. 15 TRBJ1-2 . TRBV6-5 CASSYLASGREGYTF TGTGCCAGCAGTTACTTGGCGTCGGGAAGGGAAGGCTACACCTTC